This T cell receptor (beta chain) was recovered during a study of CD8+CD57+ T cells in acquired aplastic anemia. Study-wide context: The study obtained an average of approximately 3 ug of DNA from sorted CD4+ and CD8+ cells.

Genomic DNA, the template, was used for profiling of the TCR beta VDJ and CDR3. TCRdb re-analysed the reads in MiXCR, keeping a single row per CDR3 protein. Of approximately 81,000 distinct CDR3 sequences in the sample, roughly half are singletons; the top ten hold 66%. The study's findings and limits: In common between the patients and the controls were some 29 CD8+ CDR3 sequences.

Germline CDR1 and CDR2: DFQATT and SNEGSKA (reference sequence). The CDR3 is 12 residues long. V lost 6 bases and J lost 1, with 9 bases in between. As for this clonotype: The antigen is not known.

What was sequenced was sorted CD4+, CD8+, or CD8+CD57+ T cells (not recorded which) from PBMCs. The chain recombines TRBV20-1 with TRBJ1-2; D not resolved. The TCR sequence derives from a human donor in good health, serving as a control. The CDR3 nucleotides read TGCAGTGCCCCGGACCGTAACTATGGCTACACCTTC. It is translated as CSAPDRNYGYTF.